This T cell receptor (beta chain) was observed in a study of control samples from healthy donors and cancer patients. TCRdb's table, derived via immunoSEQ multiplex PCR, lists solely in-frame clones and lacks some. Of roughly 130,000 clones in the sample, about 92% were seen once. Germline V gene lookup returns CDR1 LGHNA and CDR2 YNFKEQ. This CDR3 spans 16 amino acids. Trimming removed 5 bases from V and 1 base from J; junction bases left unmatched: 7. Sequencing input: PBMCs. This chain connects TRBV4-2 to TRBJ1-5; 8 bases line up with TRBD1. The clonotype originates from a man in his fifties with head and neck cancer. This CDR3 reads CASSGQGIGSNQPQHF. The CDR3 DNA is TGTGCCAGCAGCGGACAGGGAATAGGGAGCAATCAGCCCCAGCATTTT.